The 5 T cell receptor beta chains below all came from one sample that was sequenced in a study of blood T cells in healthy people across ages. Then a second PCR, running roughly 6 to 12 cycles, was carried out with a sample-barcoded 5' primer and a J-beta primer mix. TCRdb used MiXCR to reprocess the 5' RACE reads, holding one entry per CDR3 protein. Of roughly 1,000,000 distinct CDR3 sequences detected, under 30% appear once; the ten largest clones hold approximately 0.75%. The data also belong to a second study, concerning T cells of mothers and their children.

Sequencing was performed on blood. The receptors stem from a girl aged 2-9 years in good health.

This chain links TRBV10-3 with TRBJ2-7; 11 nucleotides align to TRBD2. Trimming took 7 bases from V and 6 from J; bases not matched to a gene: 5. There are 13 residues in the CDR3. Germline V gene data show CDR1 as ENHRY and CDR2 as SYGVKD. The CDR3 region has the DNA TGTGCCATCACTACTAGCGGGGGCCGCGAGCAGTACTTC. Translation gives CAITTSGGREQYF.

This clonotype has more than one count but fewer than ten. J is TRBJ2-1 and V is TRBV20-1, with TRBD1 matching 12 bases. Per germline, CDR1 DFQATT and CDR2 SNEGSKA (reference sequence). V was pared by 1 base and J by 8 bases, with 6 bases of the junction left unmatched. CDR3 length: 15 residues. The DNA of the CDR3 is TGCAGTGCTAGAGCTGGGACAGGGGGCTTCGATGAGCAGTTCTTC. Encoded protein: CSARAGTGGFDEQFF.

In DNA, the CDR3 is TGCAGTGCTCCCGGGCGGGCGGACACCGGGGAGCTGTTTTTT. It encodes CSAPGRADTGELFF. The chain links TRBV20-1 to TRBJ2-2, with D possibly being TRBD2 (5 bases). This CDR3 region has 14 residues. The V end lost 5 bases, the J end lost 3 bases, and 13 bases lay between the germline ends. Germline CDR1 DFQATT, CDR2 SNEGSKA (reference sequence).

This rearrangement joins TRBV7-9 to TRBJ2-2; D gene unclear. The CDR3 has 16 residues. The germline gives CDR1 SEHNR, CDR2 FQNEAQ (reference sequence). Trimming pared 3 bases from V and 0 bases from J, leaving 11 bases between. CDR3 sequence: CASSFLDNTNTGELFF. In nucleotides, the CDR3 is TGTGCCAGCAGCTTTTTAGACAATACGAACACCGGGGAGCTGTTTTTT.

As regards this clonotype: This likely comes from a read error, as the CDR3 has no conserved phenylalanine or tryptophan at its end. The chain recombines TRBV6-5 with TRBJ1-1, with 9 bases identical to TRBD1. CDR3 size: 13 residues. The junction had 4 bases not matched to a gene; V was cut back by 10 bases and J by 1 base. Per germline, CDR1 MNHEY and CDR2 SVGAGI. The CDR3 loop is CATTDRGNTEAFL. CDR3 coding DNA: TGTGCCACAACGGACAGGGGGAACACTGAAGCTTTCCTT.